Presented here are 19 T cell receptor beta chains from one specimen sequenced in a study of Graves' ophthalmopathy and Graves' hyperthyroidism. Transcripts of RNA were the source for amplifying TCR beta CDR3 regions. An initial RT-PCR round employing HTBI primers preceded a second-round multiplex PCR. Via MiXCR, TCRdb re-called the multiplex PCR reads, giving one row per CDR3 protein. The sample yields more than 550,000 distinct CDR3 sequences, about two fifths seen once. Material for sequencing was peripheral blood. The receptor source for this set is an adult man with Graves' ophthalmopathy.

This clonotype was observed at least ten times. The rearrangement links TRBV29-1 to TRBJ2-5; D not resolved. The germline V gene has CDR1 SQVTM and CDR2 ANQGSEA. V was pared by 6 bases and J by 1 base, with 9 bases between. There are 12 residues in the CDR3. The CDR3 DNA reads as TGCAGCGTCGAGACACGCCAAGAGACCCAGTACTTC. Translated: CSVETRQETQYF.

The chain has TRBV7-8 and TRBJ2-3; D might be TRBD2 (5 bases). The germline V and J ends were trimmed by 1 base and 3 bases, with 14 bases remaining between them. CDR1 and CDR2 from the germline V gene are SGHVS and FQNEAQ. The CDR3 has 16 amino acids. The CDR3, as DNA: TGTGCCAGCAGCTTAGTGATCGGAGGACTGACAGATACGCAGTATTTT. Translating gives CASSLVIGGLTDTQYF. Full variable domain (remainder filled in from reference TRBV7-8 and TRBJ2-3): GAGVSQSPRYKVAKRGQDVALRCDPISGHVSLFWYQQALGQGPEFLTYFQNEAQLDKSGLPSDRFFAERPEGSVSTLKIQRTQQEDSAVYLCASSLVIGGLTDTQYFGPGTRLTVL.

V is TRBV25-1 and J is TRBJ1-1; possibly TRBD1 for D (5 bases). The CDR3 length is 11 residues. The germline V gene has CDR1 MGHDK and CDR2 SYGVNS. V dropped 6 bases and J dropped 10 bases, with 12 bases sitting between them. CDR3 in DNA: TGTGCCAGCAGCCGACAGACCGCAGCTTTCTTT. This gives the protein CASSRQTAAFF.

The CDR3 region has the DNA TGTGCCAGCAGTCGGAGGACCGCCGGGGAGCTGTTTTTT. This translates into CASSRRTAGELFF. This chain uses TRBV12-3 or TRBV12-4 with TRBJ2-2; tentative D call: TRBD2 (5 bases). The CDR3 runs to 13 residues. Between the trimmed V and J ends, which lost 5 bases and 6 bases, there was a span of 10 bases.

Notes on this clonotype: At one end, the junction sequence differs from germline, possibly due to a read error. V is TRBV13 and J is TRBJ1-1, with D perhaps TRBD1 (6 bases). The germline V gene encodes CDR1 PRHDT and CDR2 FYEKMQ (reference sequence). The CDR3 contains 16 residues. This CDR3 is CASSQTRGAGNTEAFF. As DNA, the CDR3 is TGCGCCAGCAGCCAAACCCGGGGGGCGGGGAACACTGAAGCTTTCTTT.

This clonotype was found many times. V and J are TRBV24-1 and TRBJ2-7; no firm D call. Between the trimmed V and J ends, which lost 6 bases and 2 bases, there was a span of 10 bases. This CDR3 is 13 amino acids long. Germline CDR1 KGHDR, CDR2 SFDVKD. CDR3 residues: CATSWAGTYEQYF. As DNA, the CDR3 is TGTGCCACCAGTTGGGCCGGAACCTACGAGCAGTACTTC.

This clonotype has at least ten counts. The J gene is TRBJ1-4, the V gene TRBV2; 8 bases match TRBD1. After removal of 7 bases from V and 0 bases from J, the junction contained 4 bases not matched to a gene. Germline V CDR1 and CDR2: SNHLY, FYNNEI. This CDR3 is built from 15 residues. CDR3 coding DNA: TGTGCCAGCACCCTGACAGGGGCAACTAATGAAAAACTGTTTTTT. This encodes CASTLTGATNEKLFF.

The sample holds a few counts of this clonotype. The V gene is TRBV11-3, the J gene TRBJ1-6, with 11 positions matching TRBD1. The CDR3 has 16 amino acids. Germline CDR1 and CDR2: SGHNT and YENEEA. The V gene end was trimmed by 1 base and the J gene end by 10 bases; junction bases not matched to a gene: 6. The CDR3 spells CASSLGGTGGNSPLHF. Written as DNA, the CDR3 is TGTGCCAGCAGCTTAGGGGGGACAGGGGGGAACTCACCCCTCCACTTT.

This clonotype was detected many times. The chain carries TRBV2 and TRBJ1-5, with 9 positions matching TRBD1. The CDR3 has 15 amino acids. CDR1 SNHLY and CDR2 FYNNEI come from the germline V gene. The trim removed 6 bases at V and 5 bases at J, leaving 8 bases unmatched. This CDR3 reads CASSTTGGWDQPQHF. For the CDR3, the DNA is TGTGCCAGCAGCACGACAGGGGGGTGGGATCAGCCCCAGCATTTT.

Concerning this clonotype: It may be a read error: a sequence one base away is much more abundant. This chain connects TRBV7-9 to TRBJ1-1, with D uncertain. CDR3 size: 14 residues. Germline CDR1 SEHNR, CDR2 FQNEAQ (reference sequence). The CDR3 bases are TGTGCCAGCAGCCCCCCAGGCAGGCCCACTGGAGCTTTCTTT. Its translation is CASSPPGRPTGAFF.

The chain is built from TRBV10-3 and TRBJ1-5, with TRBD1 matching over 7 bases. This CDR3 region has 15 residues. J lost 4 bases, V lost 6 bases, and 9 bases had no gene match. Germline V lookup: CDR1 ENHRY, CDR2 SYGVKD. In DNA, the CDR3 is TGTGCCATCAGGTCCCAGGGACAGCCTAATCAGCCCCAGCATTTT. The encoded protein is CAIRSQGQPNQPQHF.

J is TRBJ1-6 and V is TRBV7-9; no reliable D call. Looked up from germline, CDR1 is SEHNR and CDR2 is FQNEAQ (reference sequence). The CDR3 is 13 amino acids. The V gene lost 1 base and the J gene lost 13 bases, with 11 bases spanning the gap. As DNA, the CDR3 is TGTGCCAGCAGCTTAGACGCGGGTTACCCCCTCCACTTT. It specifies CASSLDAGYPLHF.

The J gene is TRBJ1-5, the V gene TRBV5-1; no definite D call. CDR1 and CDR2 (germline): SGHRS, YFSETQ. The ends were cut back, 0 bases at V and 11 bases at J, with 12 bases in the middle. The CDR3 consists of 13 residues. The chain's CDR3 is CASSLEWSQSQHF. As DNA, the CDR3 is TGCGCCAGCAGCTTGGAGTGGTCACAGTCCCAGCATTTT. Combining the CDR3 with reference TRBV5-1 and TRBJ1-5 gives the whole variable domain KAGVTQTPRYLIKTRGQQVTLSCSPISGHRSVSWYQQTPGQGLQFLFEYFSETQRNKGNFPGRFSGRQFSNSRSEMNVSTLELGDSALYLCASSLEWSQSQHFGDGTRLSIL.

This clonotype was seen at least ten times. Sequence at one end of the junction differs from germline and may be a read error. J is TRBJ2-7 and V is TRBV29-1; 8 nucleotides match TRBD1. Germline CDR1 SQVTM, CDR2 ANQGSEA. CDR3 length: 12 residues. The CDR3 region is CSVEAGPGGEDF. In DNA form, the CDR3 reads TGCAGCGTTGAAGCCGGGCCAGGGGGCGAAGACTTC.

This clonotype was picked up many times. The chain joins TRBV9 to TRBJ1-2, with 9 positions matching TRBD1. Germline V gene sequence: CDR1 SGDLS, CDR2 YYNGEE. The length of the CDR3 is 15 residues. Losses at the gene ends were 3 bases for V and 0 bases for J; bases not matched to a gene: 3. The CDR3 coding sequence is TGTGCCAGCAGCGAAGGACAGGGGACTAACTATGGCTACACCTTC. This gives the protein CASSEGQGTNYGYTF.

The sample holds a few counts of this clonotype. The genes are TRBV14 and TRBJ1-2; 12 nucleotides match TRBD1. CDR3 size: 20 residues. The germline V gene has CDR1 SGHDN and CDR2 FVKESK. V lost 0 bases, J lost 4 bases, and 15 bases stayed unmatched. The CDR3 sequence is CASSQDTDGRDRGLGYGYTF. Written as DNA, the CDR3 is TGTGCCAGCAGCCAAGATACGGATGGTCGGGACAGGGGGCTGGGCTATGGCTACACCTTC.

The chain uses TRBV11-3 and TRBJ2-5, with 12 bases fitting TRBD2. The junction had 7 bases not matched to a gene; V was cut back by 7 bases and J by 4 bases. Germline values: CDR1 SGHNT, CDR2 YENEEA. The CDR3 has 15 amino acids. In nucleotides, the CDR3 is TGTGCCAGCATCGCTAGCGGGGGGGCCAGAGAGACCCAGTACTTC. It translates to CASIASGGARETQYF.

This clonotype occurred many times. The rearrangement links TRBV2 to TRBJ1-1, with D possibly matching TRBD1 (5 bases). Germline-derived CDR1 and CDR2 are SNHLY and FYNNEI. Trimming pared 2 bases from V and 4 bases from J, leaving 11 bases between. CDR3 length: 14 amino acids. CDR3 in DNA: TGTGCCAGCAGTGAAATGGCAGGGATCACTGAAGCTTTCTTT. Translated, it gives CASSEMAGITEAFF.

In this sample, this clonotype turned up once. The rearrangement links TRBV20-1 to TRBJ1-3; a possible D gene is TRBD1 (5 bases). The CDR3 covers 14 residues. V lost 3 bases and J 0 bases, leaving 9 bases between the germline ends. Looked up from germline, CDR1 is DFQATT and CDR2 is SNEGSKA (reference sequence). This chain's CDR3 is CSASMGTSGNTIYF. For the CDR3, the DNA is TGCAGTGCTAGTATGGGGACCTCTGGAAACACCATATATTTT.